This is a list of T cell receptor beta chains from one sample in a study of blood T cells in healthy people across ages. Via MiXCR, TCRdb re-called the 5' RACE reads, giving one row per CDR3 protein. In the table there are under 1,100,000 distinct CDR3 sequences, 20% to 25% of which are singletons. These data are also associated with another study on T cells of mothers and their children.

Sequences were obtained from blood. The receptors were sampled from a girl aged 2-10 years in good health. Both conserved end residues are part of each CDR3. The D gene is left open where the match is weak. Size is stated for part of the rows, as once, few or many counts, or as a class when the clone is expanded.

D	size	V	J	CDR3	DNA
-	-	TRBV12-3/TRBV12-4	TRBJ1-6	CASSKTGVGSPLHF	TGTGCCAGCAGTAAGACAGGAGTGGGTTCACCCCTCCACTTT
TRBD2	-	TRBV20-1	TRBJ2-1	CSADSGRGYNEQFF	TGCAGTGCTGATAGCGGGAGGGGTTACAATGAGCAGTTCTTC
-	few	TRBV7-9	TRBJ2-1	CASSISREYNEQFF	TGTGCCAGCAGCATCTCCCGGGAATACAATGAGCAGTTCTTC
TRBD2	-	TRBV13	TRBJ2-7	CASSSQAGAKNEQYF	TGTGCCAGCAGCTCGCAAGCGGGAGCTAAGAACGAGCAGTACTTC
TRBD1	-	TRBV6-6	TRBJ2-3	CARRKQGARDTQYF	TGTGCCCGCAGGAAACAGGGGGCTAGGGATACGCAGTATTTT
-	-	TRBV7-9	TRBJ1-1	CASSLASVNTEAFF	TGTGCCAGCAGCTTAGCGTCGGTAAACACTGAAGCTTTCTTT
-	-	TRBV7-2	TRBJ1-2	CASSLMGNIRYGYTF	TGTGCCAGCAGCTTAATGGGTAACATCCGCTATGGCTACACCTTC
TRBD1	-	TRBV29-1	TRBJ2-3	CSVNQDRVIDTQYF	TGCAGCGTTAACCAGGACAGGGTTATAGATACGCAGTATTTT
-	-	TRBV27	TRBJ1-1	CASSSDGRTEAFF	TGTGCCAGCAGTTCGGATGGGCGCACTGAAGCTTTCTTT
-	many	TRBV12-3/TRBV12-4	TRBJ2-3	CASSLGYTDTQYF	TGTGCCAGCAGTCTTGGGTACACAGATACGCAGTATTTT
-	few	TRBV12-3/TRBV12-4	TRBJ2-7	CASSLLVRGRSYEQYF	TGTGCCAGCAGTTTATTAGTTCGGGGGAGAAGCTACGAGCAGTACTTC
-	few	TRBV11-2	TRBJ2-5	CASSLGMKQETQYF	TGTGCCAGCAGCCTGGGTATGAAACAAGAGACCCAGTACTTC
-	-	TRBV4-1	TRBJ2-5	CASSLFPGAGETQYF	TGCGCCAGCAGCCTCTTTCCGGGGGCTGGAGAGACCCAGTACTTC
-	few	TRBV7-9	TRBJ2-1	CASSLDWGDEQFF	TGTGCCAGCAGCTTAGACTGGGGGGATGAGCAGTTCTTC
-	-	TRBV29-1	TRBJ1-5	CSVRGFDGQPQHF	TGCAGCGTACGAGGGTTTGACGGGCAGCCCCAGCATTTT
-	few	TRBV12-3/TRBV12-4	TRBJ2-3	CASRAFSSSTDTQYF	TGTGCCAGCAGGGCCTTCAGTAGCTCCACGGATACGCAGTATTTT
-	-	TRBV6-1	TRBJ2-3	CATKIDRYTDTQYF	TGTGCCACCAAAATCGACAGATACACAGATACGCAGTATTTT
TRBD1	-	TRBV27	TRBJ2-5	CASSRGQSQETQYF	TGTGCCAGCAGTCGGGGACAGTCCCAAGAGACCCAGTACTTC
-	few	TRBV28	TRBJ2-4	CASNYGGTAQNIQYF	TGTGCCAGCAACTATGGAGGGACAGCCCAAAACATTCAGTACTTC
TRBD1	-	TRBV6-2/TRBV6-3	TRBJ2-7	CTSSYSQGATNEQYF	TGTACCAGCAGTTACTCACAGGGGGCGACCAACGAGCAGTACTTC
-	-	TRBV12-3/TRBV12-4	TRBJ2-5	CASAGVEETQYF	TGTGCCAGCGCAGGGGTGGAGGAGACCCAGTACTTC
-	-	TRBV3-1	TRBJ1-2	CASSPTGKGGYTF	TGTGCCAGCAGCCCCACCGGTAAGGGTGGCTACACCTTC
-	few	TRBV28	TRBJ2-5	CASSPIGYPVGTQYF	TGTGCCAGCAGTCCGATAGGCTATCCGGTAGGGACCCAGTACTTC
-	few	TRBV10-3	TRBJ2-1	CAIDGGTYNEQFF	TGTGCCATTGATGGGGGGACCTACAATGAGCAGTTCTTC
-	-	TRBV7-2	TRBJ2-1	CASRGTNEQFF	TGTGCCAGCAGAGGGACCAATGAGCAGTTCTTC
-	-	TRBV7-9	TRBJ2-1	CGGSSYNEQFF	TGCGGGGGAAGCTCCTACAATGAGCAGTTCTTC
TRBD1	few	TRBV29-1	TRBJ2-1	CSVGQGAYNEQFF	TGCAGCGTCGGTCAGGGGGCCTACAATGAGCAGTTCTTC
-	-	TRBV10-3	TRBJ2-7	CAILDDRWEQYF	TGTGCCATCCTTGATGATAGGTGGGAGCAGTACTTC
-	many	TRBV27	TRBJ2-7	CASSSPGLNYEQYF	TGTGCCAGCAGTTCACCGGGACTGAACTACGAGCAGTACTTC
TRBD2	few	TRBV7-2	TRBJ2-1	CASSLTSGSIDEQFF	TGTGCCAGCAGCTTAACCAGCGGGAGTATCGATGAGCAGTTCTTC
TRBD1	-	TRBV29-1	TRBJ2-7	CSVEVSGQGFFEQYF	TGCAGCGTTGAGGTTTCGGGACAGGGTTTTTTCGAGCAGTACTTC
-	few	TRBV20-1	TRBJ2-1	CSASFGGSYNEQFF	TGCAGTGCTAGCTTCGGAGGGAGCTACAATGAGCAGTTCTTC
TRBD2	few	TRBV12-3/TRBV12-4	TRBJ2-1	CASSRSGGPTNEQFF	TGTGCCAGCAGCCGGAGCGGGGGTCCGACTAATGAGCAGTTCTTC
-	few	TRBV29-1	TRBJ2-3	CSVQGRATDTQYF	TGCAGCGTTCAGGGAAGAGCGACAGATACGCAGTATTTT
-	-	TRBV19	TRBJ2-1	CASSKRQWGAFLIQFF	TGTGCCAGTAGTAAGCGGCAGTGGGGGGCCTTTCTAATACAGTTCTTC
-	-	TRBV5-1	TRBJ2-1	CASSSPSSYNEQFF	TGCGCCAGCAGCTCTCCAAGCTCCTACAATGAGCAGTTCTTC
TRBD2	-	TRBV27	TRBJ2-1	CASSLSVSGIGDSYNEQFF	TGTGCCAGCAGTTTATCGGTGAGCGGGATAGGGGACTCCTACAATGAGCAGTTCTTC
-	-	TRBV10-3	TRBJ2-5	CAISRRGIRKETQYF	TGTGCCATCAGTCGAAGGGGAATCCGGAAAGAGACCCAGTACTTC
-	-	TRBV5-1	TRBJ2-1	CASSDKLAGDYNEQFF	TGCGCCAGCAGCGACAAACTAGCTGGGGATTACAATGAGCAGTTCTTC
TRBD1	few	TRBV29-1	TRBJ2-1	CSVEETGQGSLRGIGDEQFF	TGCAGCGTTGAAGAAACCGGACAGGGGAGTTTGAGGGGTATTGGAGATGAGCAGTTCTTC
-	few	TRBV11-2	TRBJ2-1	CASSSRPPPLGDEQFF	TGTGCCAGCAGTTCCCGTCCCCCCCCACTAGGGGATGAGCAGTTCTTC
-	many	TRBV29-1	TRBJ1-2	CSVDYGYTF	TGCAGCGTGGACTATGGCTACACCTTC
-	-	TRBV13	TRBJ2-1	CASSLFYGRFEWHPSNEQFF	TGTGCCAGCAGCTTATTTTACGGTCGGTTTGAGTGGCATCCGTCGAATGAGCAGTTCTTC
TRBD1	-	TRBV12-3/TRBV12-4	TRBJ1-2	CASRTGTGGHRYTF	TGTGCCAGCAGAACCGGGACAGGAGGGCATCGCTACACCTTC
-	-	TRBV12-3/TRBV12-4	TRBJ1-1	CASSAGTFIAFF	TGTGCCAGCAGTGCAGGGACGTTTATAGCTTTCTTT
-	-	TRBV5-1	TRBJ1-1	CASSLVSASLDEAFF	TGCGCCAGCAGCTTGGTCTCAGCCTCTTTGGATGAAGCTTTCTTT
-	-	TRBV10-3	TRBJ2-1	CAISPSSYNEQFF	TGTGCCATCTCACCGAGCTCCTACAATGAGCAGTTCTTC
-	-	TRBV29-1	TRBJ1-1	CSARETEAFF	TGCAGCGCTAGGGAGACTGAAGCTTTCTTT
-	-	TRBV11-2	TRBJ2-2	CASSLVPGENTGELFF	TGTGCCAGCAGCTTAGTTCCGGGGGAGAACACCGGGGAGCTGTTTTTT
-	-	TRBV12-3/TRBV12-4	TRBJ2-7	CASSLKPGDVYEQYF	TGTGCCAGCAGTTTAAAGCCGGGAGATGTGTACGAGCAGTACTTC
TRBD2	few	TRBV29-1	TRBJ2-3	CSVLRGADGGVIPDTQYF	TGCAGCGTTCTTCGTGGGGCGGACGGGGGGGTTATCCCAGATACGCAGTATTTT
TRBD1	many	TRBV9	TRBJ1-1	CASSPGTGMNTEAFF	TGTGCCAGCAGCCCCGGGACAGGGATGAACACTGAAGCTTTCTTT